A selection of T cell receptor beta chains follows, all from one sample in a study of vaccination and CD4 T cells after COVID-19. TCRdb analysed the PCR reads with MiXCR anew, one entry per CDR3 protein. The data hold 2,500 or so distinct CDR3 sequences, with 15% to 20% observed a single time. No antigens are known for them. Sequences were obtained from CD4+ T cells from blood, cultured in vitro. Receptors originate from a human donor in good health. CDR3s include the opening cysteine and the closing phenylalanine or tryptophan. Each record gives: V gene, J gene, CDR3 protein.

V: TRBV6-5; J: TRBJ2-5; CDR3: CASSYSSQLSLPLETQYF
V: TRBV28; J: TRBJ1-2; CDR3: CASGLTEPEGYGYTF
V: TRBV20-1; J: TRBJ1-1; CDR3: CSATQGANTEAFF
V: TRBV24-1; J: TRBJ2-7; CDR3: CATSAGYEQYF
V: TRBV6-5; J: TRBJ2-1; CDR3: CASSYSPSSGGYNEQFF
V: TRBV19; J: TRBJ2-1; CDR3: CASSSPTGQVYNEQFF
V: TRBV28; J: TRBJ2-3; CDR3: CASSLRLGQGAFDTQYF
V: TRBV20-1; J: TRBJ1-1; CDR3: CSSWTASNTEAFF
V: TRBV24-1; J: TRBJ2-1; CDR3: CATSGLPRGTGYNEQFF
V: TRBV12-3/TRBV12-4; J: TRBJ1-5; CDR3: CASSYGQGSNQPQHF
V: TRBV12-3/TRBV12-4; J: TRBJ1-2; CDR3: CASSLTGGSNYGYTF
V: TRBV27; J: TRBJ2-3; CDR3: CASGLYAGTDTQYF
V: TRBV29-1; J: TRBJ2-1; CDR3: CSVAGLSSYNEQFF
V: TRBV2; J: TRBJ1-3; CDR3: CASRAQGPGNTIYF
V: TRBV20-1; J: TRBJ1-2; CDR3: CSARDIRGQDYGYTF
V: TRBV6-1; J: TRBJ2-7; CDR3: CASNLRGAPEPYEQYF
V: TRBV20-1; J: TRBJ1-1; CDR3: CSAMRGRGRIEAFF